These 23 T cell receptor beta chains originate from one sample sequenced in a study of cytomegalovirus exposure and HLA in healthy donors. PCR was performed using 60 Vbeta and 13 Jbeta primers. Assay: immunoSEQ multiplex PCR; the TCRdb copy retains only in-frame clones and omits some. Here the sample spans around 200,000 clones, approximately 70% being singletons. The source material was PBMCs. These receptors all stem from a man in his forties in good health and CMV-seropositive.

This chain links TRBV28 with TRBJ2-3; the D gene is possibly TRBD1 (6 bases). The CDR3 has 12 residues. The germline V and J ends were trimmed by 6 bases and 8 bases, with 12 bases remaining between them. CDR1 is MDHEN and CDR2 is SYDVKM in the germline V gene. Written as DNA, the CDR3 is TGTGCCAGCAGGGACACAGGGAGTACGCAGTATTTT. This gives the protein CASRDTGSTQYF.

This clone was seen only a few times. V gene TRBV9 combines with J gene TRBJ2-1; 8 positions agree with TRBD2. The germline gives CDR1 SGDLS, CDR2 YYNGEE. The CDR3 totals 15 residues. After removal of 5 bases from V and 8 bases from J, the junction contained 12 bases not matched to a gene. The CDR3 DNA reads TGTGCCAGCAGGTTGGGACTAGTGAATGGCCATGAGCAGTTCTTC. Translation gives CASRLGLVNGHEQFF.

This chain links TRBV5-1 with TRBJ1-3, with TRBD1 matching over 7 bases. From germline, CDR1 is SGHRS and CDR2 YFSETQ. CDR3 length equals 15 residues. V trimming: 4 bases; J trimming: 2 bases; junction bases outside the gene matches: 6. This CDR3 is CASSRDREAGNTIYF. The CDR3 DNA is TGCGCCAGCAGCCGCGACAGGGAAGCTGGAAACACCATATATTTT.

The V call is TRBV5-1, the J call TRBJ2-1, with D hard to call. The germline V gene has CDR1 SGHRS and CDR2 YFSETQ. V lost 0 bases and J lost 3, with 7 bases in between. This CDR3 has 14 amino acids. The CDR3, as DNA: TGCGCCAGCAGCTTGGGTCTAGACTACAATGAGCAGTTCTTC. Residues: CASSLGLDYNEQFF.

The count of this clone is one. The V call is TRBV11-2, the J call TRBJ1-1; TRBD1 is a possible D gene (6 bases). V lost 5 bases, J lost 10 bases, and 11 bases lay in between. Per germline, CDR1 SGHAT and CDR2 FQNNGV. CDR3 length equals 11 residues. The CDR3 reads CASSRGGAAFF. In DNA, the CDR3 is TGTGCCAGCAGCCGCGGGGGGGCAGCTTTCTTT.

The chain links TRBV2 to TRBJ2-1; D is possibly TRBD2 (6 bases). V was pared by 1 base and J by 11 bases, with 9 bases between. Germline V gives CDR1 SNHLY, CDR2 FYNNEI. This CDR3 has 12 residues. The CDR3, as DNA: TGTGCCAGCAGTGAAGGAGGAGGGCAGCAGTTCTTC. Translated: CASSEGGGQQFF.

In this sample, this clone turned up once. The chain employs TRBV11-2 and TRBJ2-2; D ambiguous. The V and J ends lost 0 bases and 7 bases respectively, with 9 bases between them. There are 14 residues in the CDR3. The germline V gene encodes CDR1 SGHAT and CDR2 FQNNGV. The CDR3 DNA sequence: TGTGCCAGCAGCTTAGAAGGTAGCCGCGGGGAGCTGTTTTTT. Its protein is CASSLEGSRGELFF.

The genes are TRBV12-5 and TRBJ2-5; 10 nucleotides match TRBD1. CDR1 and CDR2 from the germline V gene are LGHNT and FRNRAP. V trimming: 5 bases; J trimming: 3 bases; junction bases outside the gene matches: 6. The CDR3 sequence is 15 residues long. CDR3: CASGPGTGEEETQYF. The CDR3 DNA follows: TGTGCTAGTGGTCCCGGGACAGGGGAGGAAGAGACCCAGTACTTC.

The chain employs TRBV5-1 and TRBJ1-2; a weak D match, TRBD1 (6 bases). This CDR3 has 15 residues. V lost 0 bases, J lost 8 bases, and 17 bases lay in between. CDR1 is SGHRS, CDR2 YFSETQ, per germline. CDR3 coding DNA: TGCGCCAGCAGCTTGGCGGGCAGGGGTAGTTCGGGCTACACCTTC. Its protein product is CASSLAGRGSSGYTF.

This clone appeared a few times. In DNA form, the CDR3 reads TGTGCCAGTAGGTGGAGTGAAAAACTGTTTTTT. Translation gives CASRWSEKLFF. The gene calls are TRBV19 and TRBJ1-4; D remains unclear. The V and J ends lost 6 bases and 7 bases respectively, with 6 bases between them. The CDR3 is 11 residues long. Per germline, CDR1 LNHDA and CDR2 SQIVND (reference sequence).

The chain uses TRBV6-5 and TRBJ2-7; the match to TRBD2 covers 8 bases. The CDR3 sequence is 14 residues long. Germline assignment: CDR1 MNHEY and CDR2 SVGAGI. The V segment lost 5 bases and the J segment 5 bases; nucleotides outside the gene matches: 8. The CDR3 sequence: CASSRGGGLDEQYF. CDR3 in DNA: TGTGCCAGCAGTCGGGGCGGGGGGCTGGACGAGCAGTACTTC.

The rearrangement uses TRBV7-6 and TRBJ1-2; D is ambiguous. Germline CDR1 reads SGHVS; CDR2 reads FNYEAQ. This CDR3 spans 16 amino acids. Trimming stripped 5 bases from V and 4 bases from J, with 20 bases between. The CDR3, as DNA: TGTGCCAGCAGCCCCCTGACTGGGTTGGATAGCTATGGCTACACCTTC. Its translation is CASSPLTGLDSYGYTF.

The CDR3 DNA sequence: TGTGCCAGCAGCTTAGGACAGGGGGCAAACAATGAGCAGTTCTTC. It specifies CASSLGQGANNEQFF. The chain employs TRBV7-9 and TRBJ2-1; the match to TRBD1 covers 10 bases. The CDR3 extends over 15 amino acids. Germline assignment: CDR1 SEHNR and CDR2 FQNEAQ (reference sequence). Trimming removed 1 base from V and 5 bases from J; junction bases left unmatched: 2.

V gene TRBV28 combines with J gene TRBJ2-7; 8 positions match TRBD1. CDR1 is MDHEN and CDR2 is SYDVKM in the germline V gene. CDR3 length equals 15 residues. The V segment lost 5 bases and the J segment 1 base; nucleotides outside the gene matches: 7. The chain's CDR3 is CASSRQGAPSYEQYF. The CDR3 DNA is TGTGCCAGCAGTCGTCAGGGGGCCCCTTCCTACGAGCAGTACTTC. Full variable domain (missing parts from reference TRBV28 and TRBJ2-7): DVKVTQSSRYLVKRTGEKVFLECVQDMDHENMFWYRQDPGLGLRLIYFSYDVKMKEKGDIPEGYSVSREKKERFSLILESASTNQTSMYLCASSRQGAPSYEQYFGPGTRLTVT.

The table lists this clone with a few counts. Different DNA sequences within this sample yield the same CDR3. The chain recombines TRBV19 with TRBJ2-2, with a possible D match to TRBD1 (6 bases). CDR1 is LNHDA and CDR2 is SQIVND in the germline V gene (reference sequence). This CDR3 has 15 amino acids. V shed 4 bases and J shed 7 bases, with 16 bases lying between them. The CDR3 reads CASSNTGFGIGELFF. CDR3 in DNA: TGTGCCAGTAGTAATACAGGGTTCGGAATCGGGGAGCTGTTTTTT.

The V and J genes are TRBV6-1 and TRBJ2-5, with TRBD2 matching over 9 bases. Losses at the gene ends were 2 bases for V and 5 bases for J; bases not matched to a gene: 9. The CDR3 loop spans 16 amino acids. Germline loops: CDR1 MNHNS, CDR2 SASEGT. CDR3 sequence: CASSELPAGGWETQYF. The CDR3 DNA reads TGTGCCAGCAGTGAATTGCCAGCGGGGGGCTGGGAGACCCAGTACTTC.

CDR3 residues: CASSTGTGIHGYTF. CDR3 DNA: TGTGCCAGTAGTACCGGGACAGGGATCCATGGCTACACCTTC. This chain uses TRBV19 with TRBJ1-2, with 9 bases matching TRBD1. CDR1 is LNHDA and CDR2 is SQIVND in the germline V gene (reference sequence). The V and J ends lost 4 bases and 6 bases, in that order; junction bases with no gene match: 6. The CDR3 covers 14 residues.

Points on this clone: The conserved closing phenylalanine or tryptophan is absent in this CDR3, likely reflecting a read error. As DNA, the CDR3 is TGTGCCAGCAGTTTGGCAGCAGGGGACGAGCAGTACCTC. Encoded protein: CASSLAAGDEQYL. The V and J genes are TRBV6-5 and TRBJ2-7, with D perhaps TRBD1 (6 bases). The V and J ends lost 4 bases and 5 bases respectively, with 12 bases between them. The CDR3 consists of 13 residues. Germline CDR1 is MNHEY and CDR2 is SVGAGI.

The rearrangement uses TRBV9 and TRBJ2-5; D is ambiguous. There are 13 residues in the CDR3. Germline V gene sequence: CDR1 SGDLS, CDR2 YYNGEE. The V end lost 4 bases, the J end lost 3 bases, and 10 bases lay between the germline ends. The CDR3 DNA sequence: TGTGCCAGCAGCAGAGATTTGGAAGAGACCCAGTACTTC. This sequence encodes CASSRDLEETQYF.

The chain couples TRBV4-1 to TRBJ1-5, with D tentatively TRBD1 (5 bases). Between the trimmed V and J ends, which lost 0 bases and 0 bases, there was a span of 6 bases. The CDR3 length is 15 residues. Germline V CDR1 and CDR2: MGHRA, YSYEKL. This CDR3 reads CASSQEDNSNQPQHF. CDR3 DNA: TGCGCCAGCAGCCAAGAGGACAATAGCAATCAGCCCCAGCATTTT.

The rearrangement uses TRBV10-2 and TRBJ1-4, with a weak D call TRBD1 (6 bases). This CDR3 comprises 14 residues. V shed 6 bases and J shed 5 bases, with 13 bases lying between them. Germline CDR1 is WSHSY and CDR2 is SAAADI. CDR3 in amino acids: CASRKDSRNEKLFF. CDR3 sequence (DNA): TGCGCCAGCAGGAAGGACAGCCGGAATGAAAAACTGTTTTTT.

The CDR3 nucleotides are TGTGCCAGCAGCCCCCGGTCGAGGGTTTGGGGTACTGAAGCTTTCTTT. Encoded protein: CASSPRSRVWGTEAFF. The chain recombines TRBV14 with TRBJ1-1, with D uncertain. The ends were cut back, 4 bases at V and 5 bases at J, with 20 bases in the middle. The CDR3 contains 16 residues. Germline loops: CDR1 SGHDN, CDR2 FVKESK. The full variable domain, its missing parts supplied by reference TRBV14 and TRBJ1-1, is EAGVTQFPSHSVIEKGQTVTLRCDPISGHDNLYWYRRVMGKEIKFLLHFVKESKQDESGMPNNRFLAERTGGTYSTLKVQPAELEDSGVYFCASSPRSRVWGTEAFFGQGTRLTVV.

This chain uses TRBV25-1 with TRBJ1-6; TRBD1 is a possible D gene (6 bases). V lost 6 bases, J lost 8 bases, and 14 bases lay in between. Per germline, CDR1 MGHDK and CDR2 SYGVNS. This CDR3 is built from 14 residues. The CDR3 DNA reads as TGTGCCAGCAGATTGCAGGGGAAGGATTCACCCCTCCACTTT. This gives the protein CASRLQGKDSPLHF.